Presented here are 24 T cell receptor beta chains from one specimen sequenced in a study of blood T cell repertoires in COVID-19. Repertoires were generated with immunoSEQ multiplex PCR, while TCRdb's copy carries only in-frame clones and drops some. The profile shows a few hundred thousand clones, 80% of them singletons. Specimen: peripheral blood. These receptors were taken from a human donor in a cohort sampled during active COVID-19.

This clone was picked up a small number of times. This rearrangement joins TRBV3-1 (or the pseudogene TRBV3-2) to TRBJ2-3; tentative D call: TRBD2 (6 bases). Germline loops: CDR1 LGHDT, CDR2 YNNKEL (reference sequence). The CDR3 covers 15 residues. The V gene lost 4 bases and the J gene lost 1 base, with 12 bases spanning the gap. The CDR3, as DNA: TGTGCCAGCAGCCGGAGGGCGGGTCGCACAGATACGCAGTATTTT. Translation: CASSRRAGRTDTQYF.

The chain links TRBV18 to TRBJ2-7, with 8 positions matching TRBD1. Germline V lookup: CDR1 KGHSH, CDR2 LQKENI. V gave up 3 bases and J gave up 4 bases; unmatched junction bases: 5. The CDR3 is 14 amino acids. The CDR3 sequence is CASSPGQGQYEQYF. CDR3 nucleotides: TGTGCCAGCTCACCCGGACAGGGCCAGTACGAGCAGTACTTC.

This clone was detected a few times. The chain uses TRBV6-6 and TRBJ2-7, with TRBD2 matching over 8 bases. CDR1 MNHNY and CDR2 SVGAGI come from the germline V gene (reference sequence). This CDR3 spans 15 amino acids. After removal of 7 bases from V and 2 bases from J, the junction contained 10 bases not matched to a gene. The CDR3 DNA reads as TGTGCCAGCAATTTCCTAGCGGGCCTTCCCTACGAGCAGTACTTC. Residues: CASNFLAGLPYEQYF.

This clone was seen once. This CDR3 is CSDRRPGYVGYTF. The CDR3 coding sequence is TGCAGCGACCGCAGACCGGGGTATGTAGGCTACACCTTC. V gene TRBV29-1 combines with J gene TRBJ1-2; no reliable D call. The CDR3 sequence is 13 residues long. The germline V gene encodes CDR1 SQVTM and CDR2 ANQGSEA. V was pared by 7 bases and J by 8 bases, with 20 bases between.

This clone was seen a few times. The V call is TRBV19, the J call TRBJ2-1, with TRBD2 matching 11 bases. The CDR3 runs 12 residues. The germline gives CDR1 LNHDA, CDR2 SQIVND (reference sequence). With 9 bases clipped from V and 14 bases from J, the junction kept 9 bases outside the gene matches. The CDR3 DNA sequence: TGTGCCAGCCAAGCTACTAGCGGGAGAGAGTTCTTC. It is translated as CASQATSGREFF.

This clone was seen a handful of times. The chain links TRBV6-2 or TRBV6-3 to TRBJ2-5; tentatively, D is TRBD2 (5 bases). V dropped 2 bases and J dropped 5 bases, with 15 bases sitting between them. The CDR3 sequence is 15 residues long. Germline V gene sequence: CDR1 MNHEY, CDR2 SVGEGT. The CDR3 region is CASSYLLVLRETQYF. In nucleotides, the CDR3 is TGTGCCAGCAGTTACCTACTAGTCCTGCGTGAGACCCAGTACTTC.

The chain links TRBV5-4 to TRBJ2-1, with a weak D call TRBD1 (5 bases). Germline V gene data show CDR1 as SGHNT and CDR2 as YYREEE (reference sequence). CDR3 length: 15 amino acids. V was clipped by 5 bases and J by 3 bases, with 15 bases between them. DNA for the CDR3: TGTGCCAGCAGTCGCCCCCAGGGTGACTACAATGAGCAGTTCTTC. As protein: CASSRPQGDYNEQFF.

This rearrangement joins TRBV5-1 to TRBJ2-3; TRBD1 matches 7 bases. CDR1 and CDR2 from the germline V gene are SGHRS and YFSETQ. The CDR3 is made up of 14 amino acids. Trimming removed 0 bases from V and 4 bases from J; junction bases left unmatched: 2. The CDR3 coding sequence is TGCGCCAGCAGCTTGGTTACAGGGGCAGATACGCAGTATTTT. It is translated as CASSLVTGADTQYF.

The genes are TRBV6-5 and TRBJ1-3; D gene uncertain. V lost 2 bases and J 4 bases, leaving 9 bases between the germline ends. Germline V gene sequence: CDR1 MNHEY, CDR2 SVGAGI. This CDR3 spans 14 amino acids. This chain's CDR3 is CASSYEAGGNTIYF. The CDR3 coding sequence is TGTGCCAGCAGTTACGAGGCCGGCGGAAACACCATATATTTT.

V usage is TRBV5-3 and J usage is TRBJ2-7; TRBD2 might be the D (6 bases). TRBV5-3 is placed among ORFs of uncertain function. V was trimmed by 7 bases and J by 6 bases, leaving 17 bases between them. This CDR3 is 13 amino acids long. This chain's CDR3 is CARPLAGLGEQYF. The CDR3 DNA follows: TGTGCCAGACCCCTTGCGGGGTTAGGCGAGCAGTACTTC.

This chain connects TRBV14 to TRBJ2-7; perhaps TRBD2 as D (6 bases). V was cut by 5 bases and J by 12 bases, with 20 bases left in between. The V gene's germline CDR1 is SGHDN and CDR2 FVKESK. CDR3 length equals 13 residues. CDR3 region: CASSGRDFRKLYF. CDR3 DNA sequence: TGTGCCAGCAGCGGCCGGGACTTCCGCAAGTTGTACTTC.

This sequence joins TRBV10-3 and TRBJ1-3; a possible D gene is TRBD1 (5 bases). Trimming removed 2 bases from V and 0 bases from J, with 8 bases in between. In germline, CDR1 is ENHRY, CDR2 SYGVKD. The CDR3 runs to 15 residues. As DNA, the CDR3 is TGTGCCATCAGTGAGGCAAGGGGCTCTGGAAACACCATATATTTT. Its protein product is CAISEARGSGNTIYF.

The chain has TRBV2 and TRBJ2-3, with D maybe TRBD2 (5 bases). The CDR3 sequence is 16 residues long. Looked up from germline, CDR1 is SNHLY and CDR2 is FYNNEI. V was pared by 2 bases and J by 5 bases, with 17 bases between. The CDR3 coding sequence is TGTGCCAGCAGTGAACAATTGCGGGTTGGGAGAGATACGCAGTATTTT. Translated, it gives CASSEQLRVGRDTQYF.

The gene calls are TRBV2 and TRBJ1-5, with 7 bases fitting TRBD1. The J segment lost 4 bases and the V segment lost 6 bases, leaving 3 bases of the junction unmatched. Germline V CDR1 and CDR2: SNHLY, FYNNEI. The CDR3 contains 13 residues. CDR3 sequence reads: CASRWDSNQPQHF. The CDR3 DNA is TGTGCCAGCAGATGGGACAGTAATCAGCCCCAGCATTTT. Full variable domain (remainder filled in from reference TRBV2 and TRBJ1-5): EPEVTQTPSHQVTQMGQEVILRCVPISNHLYFYWYRQILGQKVEFLVSFYNNEISEKSEIFDDQFSVERPDGSNFTLKIRSTKLEDSAMYFCASRWDSNQPQHFGDGTRLSIL.

This chain joins TRBV5-1 and TRBJ1-4, with TRBD1 identical over 7 bases. Trimming at V came to 4 bases and at J to 3 bases, leaving 9 bases not matched to a gene. This CDR3 region has 16 residues. Germline V gene sequence: CDR1 SGHRS, CDR2 YFSETQ. Here the CDR3 DNA reads TGCGCCAGCAGCCTGGGGCAGGGGGTGTCTAATGAAAAACTGTTTTTT. Protein sequence: CASSLGQGVSNEKLFF. The whole variable domain, filled in from reference TRBV5-1 and TRBJ1-4, reads KAGVTQTPRYLIKTRGQQVTLSCSPISGHRSVSWYQQTPGQGLQFLFEYFSETQRNKGNFPGRFSGRQFSNSRSEMNVSTLELGDSALYLCASSLGQGVSNEKLFFGSGTQLSVL.

CDR3 region: CASSVSELNYGYTF. In DNA, the CDR3 is TGTGCCAGCAGCGTTAGCGAACTTAACTATGGCTACACCTTC. V usage is TRBV3-1 (or the pseudogene TRBV3-2) and J usage is TRBJ1-2; no firm D call. The V end was cut by 5 bases, the J end by 1 base, with 11 bases between. Germline CDR1 and CDR2: LGHDT and YNNKEL (reference sequence). The CDR3 is 14 residues long.

The chain carries TRBV7-2 and TRBJ2-2, with 7 bases aligning to TRBD1. From germline, CDR1 is SGHTA and CDR2 FQGNSA. J lost 4 bases, V lost 4 bases, and 6 bases had no gene match. CDR3 size: 15 residues. The CDR3, as DNA: TGTGCCAGCAGCTCTTCCGGGACAGCCACCGGGGAGCTGTTTTTT. Protein: CASSSSGTATGELFF.

This clone was found a few times. J is TRBJ2-5 and V is TRBV5-4; TRBD1 is a possible D gene (5 bases). This CDR3 is 13 amino acids long. The germline CDR1 and CDR2 sequences are SGHNT and YYREEE (reference sequence). Trimming stripped 3 bases from V and 7 bases from J, with 13 bases between. CDR3 bases: TGTGCCAGCAGCTCATATGAGCAGGGGACCCAGTACTTC. It codes for CASSSYEQGTQYF.

This clone was recorded once. This chain uses TRBV25-1 with TRBJ2-1; TRBD1 matches 10 bases. The CDR3 has 15 amino acids. V was clipped by 7 bases and J by 6 bases; unmatched bases: 9. Germline CDR1 and CDR2: MGHDK and SYGVNS. CDR3 sequence reads: CASTQPGTGANEQFF. CDR3 coding DNA: TGTGCCAGCACCCAGCCCGGGACAGGGGCCAATGAGCAGTTCTTC. The whole variable domain, filled in from reference TRBV25-1 and TRBJ2-1, reads EADIYQTPRYLVIGTGKKITLECSQTMGHDKMYWYQQDPGMELHLIHYSYGVNSTEKGDLSSESTVSRIRTEHFPLTLESARPSHTSQYLCASTQPGTGANEQFFGPGTRLTVL.

The CDR3 sequence: CAISDSREYNEQFF. The CDR3 bases are TGTGCCATCAGTGACTCGCGGGAATACAATGAGCAGTTCTTC. The J gene is TRBJ2-1, the V gene TRBV10-3, with D possibly matching TRBD2 (6 bases). V lost 3 bases and J lost 4, with 10 bases in between. CDR3 size: 14 residues. The V gene's germline CDR1 is ENHRY and CDR2 SYGVKD.

The V and J genes are TRBV19 and TRBJ1-3, with D perhaps matching TRBD1 (6 bases). V shed 10 bases and J shed 2 bases, with 21 bases lying between them. Looked up from germline, CDR1 is LNHDA and CDR2 is SQIVND (reference sequence). The CDR3 loop spans 16 amino acids. CDR3 DNA: TGTGCCACCCAGCTTACAGGGACGTACCCTGGAAACACCATATATTTT. Translation gives CATQLTGTYPGNTIYF.

V is TRBV3-1 (or the pseudogene TRBV3-2) and J is TRBJ1-6, with 7 bases that match TRBD1. Germline V gene lookup returns CDR1 LGHDT and CDR2 YNNKEL (reference sequence). With 3 bases clipped from V and 7 bases from J, the junction kept 3 bases outside the gene matches. The CDR3 runs 14 residues. The DNA of the CDR3 is TGTGCCAGCAGCCACGAACAGGGGAATTCACCCCTCCACTTT. It codes for CASSHEQGNSPLHF.

The CDR3 spells CATSDSGQMNTEAFF. The CDR3, as DNA: TGTGCCACCAGTGATTCGGGACAGATGAACACTGAAGCTTTCTTT. V usage is TRBV24-1 and J usage is TRBJ1-1, with 7 bases fitting TRBD1. V lost 2 bases, J lost 0 bases, and 2 bases stayed unmatched. Looked up from germline, CDR1 is KGHDR and CDR2 is SFDVKD. This CDR3 comprises 15 residues.

The chain recombines TRBV5-5 with TRBJ2-7; 12 bases map to TRBD1. This CDR3 is 16 amino acids long. Germline V gene data show CDR1 as SGHKS and CDR2 as YYEKEE (reference sequence). J was trimmed by 6 bases and V by 0 bases; bases with no gene match: 7. CDR3 sequence reads: CASSLGGTGGFAEQYF. The CDR3 nucleotides are TGTGCCAGCAGCTTGGGAGGGACAGGGGGCTTCGCCGAGCAGTACTTC.